This passage covers 5 T cell receptor beta chains from one sample sequenced in a study of cytomegalovirus exposure and HLA in healthy donors. The PCR made use of 60 Vbeta and 13 Jbeta primers. TCRdb's copy holds only in-frame clones and misses some; the assay was immunoSEQ multiplex PCR. The data hold approximately 120,000 clones, with 74% observed a single time. The sample taken for sequencing was PBMCs. The receptor set was obtained from a woman aged 45-59 years in good health and CMV-seropositive.

The V gene is TRBV11-3, the J gene TRBJ2-7; D perhaps matches TRBD1 (6 bases). CDR3 size: 13 residues. Per the germline V gene, CDR1 is SGHNT and CDR2 is YENEEA. The V gene lost 4 bases and the J gene lost 6 bases, with 13 bases spanning the gap. CDR3 amino acids: CASSSGTSLEQYF. The CDR3 DNA is TGTGCCAGCAGCTCGGGGACAAGTCTCGAGCAGTACTTC.

V usage is TRBV2 and J usage is TRBJ2-1; D might be TRBD2 (7 bases). Looked up from germline, CDR1 is SNHLY and CDR2 is FYNNEI. V dropped 6 bases and J dropped 4 bases, with 16 bases sitting between them. CDR3 length: 15 residues. The CDR3 loop is CASRKQGGGYNEQFF. In DNA, the CDR3 is TGTGCCAGCAGAAAACAGGGAGGGGGATACAATGAGCAGTTCTTC.

The chain employs TRBV28 and TRBJ1-2; 7 bases agree with TRBD1. Unmatched junction bases numbered 4, after V lost 2 bases and J lost 4 bases. The germline V gene has CDR1 MDHEN and CDR2 SYDVKM. This CDR3 region has 14 residues. CDR3 residues: CASSLDRALYGYTF. The CDR3 DNA sequence: TGTGCCAGCAGTTTAGACAGGGCCCTCTATGGCTACACCTTC.

The rearrangement joins TRBV5-4 to TRBJ1-3, with a weak D call TRBD1 (6 bases). The germline V and J ends were trimmed by 7 bases and 2 bases, with 19 bases remaining between them. The CDR3 is made up of 16 amino acids. CDR1 and CDR2 from the germline V gene are SGHNT and YYREEE (reference sequence). The DNA for the CDR3 is TGTGCCAGCTCCCGGGACACAAATTCCCCTGGAAACACCATATATTTT. Amino acid sequence: CASSRDTNSPGNTIYF. The variable domain in full, with the rest retrieved from reference TRBV5-4 and TRBJ1-3, is ETGVTQSPTHLIKTRGQQVTLRCSSQSGHNTVSWYQQALGQGPQFIFQYYREEENGRGNFPPRFSGLQFPNYSSELNVNALELDDSALYLCASSRDTNSPGNTIYFGEGSWLTVV.

The chain is built from TRBV10-3 and TRBJ2-7, with TRBD2 identical over 8 bases. V shed 6 bases and J 0 bases; nucleotides not matched to a gene: 4. CDR3 length equals 14 residues. CDR1 ENHRY and CDR2 SYGVKD come from the germline V gene. The CDR3 spells CAIRRGGPSYEQYF. The DNA of the CDR3 is TGTGCCATCAGGCGCGGGGGGCCCTCCTACGAGCAGTACTTC.